This TCR beta chain was captured in a study of blood T cell repertoires in COVID-19. Study background: Acute-phase and convalescent COVID-19 samples originated in the United States, Italy and Spain.

In Seattle, patients joined the study during active infection and were tracked longitudinally. The CDR3 has 19 amino acids. In the source study's methods: Estimation of nucleated cell counts relied on the amplification of reference gene primers. Profiling relied on immunoSEQ multiplex PCR, and the TCRdb table lists in-frame clones only, not all of them. V, J and clone size are taken as reported in that table, and D and trimming were inferred from the DNA itself. The sample includes around 190,000 clones, about 88% of them seen just once. The J gene is TRBJ2-6, the V gene TRBV12-2; the table's D call TRBD1 went unverified against the DNA. TRBV12-2 is a pseudogene locus. The sequenced sample was peripheral blood. This clonotype originated in a man in his fifties with COVID-19, enrolled during active disease. The CDR3 loop is CASRSPPGQGTPGANVLTF. As DNA, the CDR3 is TGTGCAAGTCGCTCTCCGCCGGGACAGGGAACTCCTGGGGCCAACGTCCTGACTTTC.